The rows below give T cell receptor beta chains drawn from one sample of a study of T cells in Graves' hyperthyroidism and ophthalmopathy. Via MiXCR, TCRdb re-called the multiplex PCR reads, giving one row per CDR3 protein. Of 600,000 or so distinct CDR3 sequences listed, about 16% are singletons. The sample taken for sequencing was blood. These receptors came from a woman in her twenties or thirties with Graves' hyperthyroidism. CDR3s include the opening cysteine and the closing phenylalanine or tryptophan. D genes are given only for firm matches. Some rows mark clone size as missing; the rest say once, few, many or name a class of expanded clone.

cdr3_nt: TGTGCCAGCAGCGTAGATGGGAGGCACACAGATACGCAGTATTTT
cdr3_aa: CASSVDGRHTDTQYF
cdr3_length: 15
clone_size: .
v_call: TRBV9
d_call: .
j_call: TRBJ2-3

cdr3_nt: TGTGCCTGGAGTCCCCCCTGGCCCACCGGGGAGCTGTTTTTT
cdr3_aa: CAWSPPWPTGELFF
cdr3_length: 14
clone_size: many
v_call: TRBV30
d_call: .
j_call: TRBJ2-2

cdr3_nt: TGTGCCATCAGTGGGGGTGGGGAAGACACCGGGGAGCTGTTTTTT
cdr3_aa: CAISGGGEDTGELFF
cdr3_length: 15
clone_size: .
v_call: TRBV10-3
d_call: .
j_call: TRBJ2-2

cdr3_nt: TGTGCCAGCGCCAACAGGGGTGGCACTGAAGCTTTCTTT
cdr3_aa: CASANRGGTEAFF
cdr3_length: 13
clone_size: many
v_call: TRBV7-9
d_call: TRBD1
j_call: TRBJ1-1

cdr3_nt: TGTGCCAGCAGCCAACCCACCGGGACGAACACCGGGGAGCTGTTTTTT
cdr3_aa: CASSQPTGTNTGELFF
cdr3_length: 16
clone_size: many
v_call: TRBV3-1
d_call: .
j_call: TRBJ2-2

cdr3_nt: TGTGCCAGCACCGAGGACGGCGGGGTCTACGAGCAGTACTTC
cdr3_aa: CASTEDGGVYEQYF
cdr3_length: 14
clone_size: many
v_call: TRBV6-2/TRBV6-3
d_call: .
j_call: TRBJ2-7

cdr3_nt: TGTGCCAGCAGTCCGGGGGGGGACCGTGAAGCTTTCTTT
cdr3_aa: CASSPGGDREAFF
cdr3_length: 13
clone_size: many
v_call: TRBV12-3/TRBV12-4
d_call: .
j_call: TRBJ1-1

cdr3_nt: TGTGCCACTCATGTCTTGGGCCACGAGCAGTACTTC
cdr3_aa: CATHVLGHEQYF
cdr3_length: 12
clone_size: many
v_call: TRBV28
d_call: .
j_call: TRBJ2-7

cdr3_nt: TGTGCCAGCAGCCCCGGTGGTAGCGGGAGCGAGCAGTACTTC
cdr3_aa: CASSPGGSGSEQYF
cdr3_length: 14
clone_size: .
v_call: TRBV6-1
d_call: TRBD2
j_call: TRBJ2-7

cdr3_nt: TGCGCCAGCAGCTTCGGGCTAGCGGGCCCCTACGAGCAGTACTTC
cdr3_aa: CASSFGLAGPYEQYF
cdr3_length: 15
clone_size: many
v_call: TRBV5-1
d_call: TRBD2
j_call: TRBJ2-7

cdr3_nt: TGTGCCAGCAGGCTTGATAGCAATCAGCCCCAGCATTTT
cdr3_aa: CASRLDSNQPQHF
cdr3_length: 13
clone_size: many
v_call: TRBV5-1
d_call: .
j_call: TRBJ1-5

cdr3_nt: TGTACCAGCAGTGAAGCTCTCCGGTTACCTAATTCACCCCTCCACTTT
cdr3_aa: CTSSEALRLPNSPLHF
cdr3_length: 16
clone_size: .
v_call: TRBV2
d_call: .
j_call: TRBJ1-6

cdr3_nt: TGTGCCAGCAGCTTGGACAGGGTTGCGGATGAGCAGTTCTTC
cdr3_aa: CASSLDRVADEQFF
cdr3_length: 14
clone_size: few
v_call: TRBV7-3
d_call: TRBD1
j_call: TRBJ2-1

cdr3_nt: TGTGCCAGCAGCTTGGAGGAGTTGGACAATGAGCAGTTCTTC
cdr3_aa: CASSLEELDNEQFF
cdr3_length: 14
clone_size: many
v_call: TRBV11-1
d_call: .
j_call: TRBJ2-1

cdr3_nt: TGTGCCAGCAGCTCACTAGGCCCAGATCGAGAGACCCAGTACTTC
cdr3_aa: CASSSLGPDRETQYF
cdr3_length: 15
clone_size: few
v_call: TRBV11-3
d_call: .
j_call: TRBJ2-5

cdr3_nt: TGTGCCAGCAGTTTATCGCTCTCGAAGGGGGGACTTTCCAAAAACATTCAGTACTTC
cdr3_aa: CASSLSLSKGGLSKNIQYF
cdr3_length: 19
clone_size: .
v_call: TRBV27
d_call: .
j_call: TRBJ2-4